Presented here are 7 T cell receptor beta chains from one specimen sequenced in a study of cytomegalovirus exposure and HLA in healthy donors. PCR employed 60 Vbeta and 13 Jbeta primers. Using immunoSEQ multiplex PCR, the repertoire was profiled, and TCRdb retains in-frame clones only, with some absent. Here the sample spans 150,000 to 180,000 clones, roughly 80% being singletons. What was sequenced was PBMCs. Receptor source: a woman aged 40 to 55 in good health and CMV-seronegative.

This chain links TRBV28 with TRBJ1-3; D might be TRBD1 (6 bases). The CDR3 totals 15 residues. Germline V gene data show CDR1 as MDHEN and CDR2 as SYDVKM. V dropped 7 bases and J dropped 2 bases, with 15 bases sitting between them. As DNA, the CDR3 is TGTGCCAGCACCTTCACAGGGAGGGCTGGAAACACCATATATTTT. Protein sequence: CASTFTGRAGNTIYF. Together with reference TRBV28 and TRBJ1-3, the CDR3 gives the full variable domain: DVKVTQSSRYLVKRTGEKVFLECVQDMDHENMFWYRQDPGLGLRLIYFSYDVKMKEKGDIPEGYSVSREKKERFSLILESASTNQTSMYLCASTFTGRAGNTIYFGEGSWLTVV.

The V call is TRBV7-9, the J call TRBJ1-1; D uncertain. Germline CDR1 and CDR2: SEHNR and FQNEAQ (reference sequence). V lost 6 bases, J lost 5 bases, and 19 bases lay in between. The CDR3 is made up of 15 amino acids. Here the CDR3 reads CASSPHGLVGTEAFF. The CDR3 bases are TGTGCCAGCAGTCCCCACGGACTGGTGGGAACTGAAGCTTTCTTT.

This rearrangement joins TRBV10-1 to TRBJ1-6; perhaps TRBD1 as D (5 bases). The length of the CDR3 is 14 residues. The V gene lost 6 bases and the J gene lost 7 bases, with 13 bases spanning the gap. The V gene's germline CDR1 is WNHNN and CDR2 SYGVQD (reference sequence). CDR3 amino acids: CASSPEGHNSPLHF. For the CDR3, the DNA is TGCGCCAGCAGCCCGGAGGGGCACAATTCACCCCTCCACTTT.

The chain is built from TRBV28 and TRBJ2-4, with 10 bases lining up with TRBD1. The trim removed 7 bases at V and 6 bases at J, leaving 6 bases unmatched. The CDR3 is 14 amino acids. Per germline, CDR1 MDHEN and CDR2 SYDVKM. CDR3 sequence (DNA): TGTGCCAGCACAGGTGGGACAGGGGTAAACATTCAGTACTTC. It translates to CASTGGTGVNIQYF.

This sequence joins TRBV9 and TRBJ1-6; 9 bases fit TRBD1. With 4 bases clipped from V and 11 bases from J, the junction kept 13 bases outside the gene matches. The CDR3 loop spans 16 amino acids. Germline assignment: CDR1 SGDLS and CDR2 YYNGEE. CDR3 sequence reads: CASSPGEGQGVTPLHF. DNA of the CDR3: TGTGCCAGCAGCCCCGGCGAGGGACAGGGTGTGACACCCCTCCACTTT.

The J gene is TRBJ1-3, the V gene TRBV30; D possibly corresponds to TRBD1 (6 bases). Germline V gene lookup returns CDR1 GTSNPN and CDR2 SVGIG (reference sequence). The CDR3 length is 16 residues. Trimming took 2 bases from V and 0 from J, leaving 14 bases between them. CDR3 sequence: CAWSPGGFLSGNTIYF. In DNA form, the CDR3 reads TGTGCCTGGAGTCCGGGGGGCTTCCTCTCTGGAAACACCATATATTTT.

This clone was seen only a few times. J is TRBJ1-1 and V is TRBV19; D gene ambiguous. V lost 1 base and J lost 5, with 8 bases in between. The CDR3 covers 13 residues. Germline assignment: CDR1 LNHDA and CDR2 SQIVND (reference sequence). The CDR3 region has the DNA TGTGCCAGTAGTATAGGTATACAAACTGAAGCTTTCTTT. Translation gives CASSIGIQTEAFF.